What follows is one T cell receptor beta chain and its context. There is no known antigen for this receptor. The sample holds no much larger clone one base away, and base qualities are not on file. The cohort consisted of approximately 690 healthy bone marrow donors. At the time of sampling, every cohort member was nominally healthy, though immune exposures that went unrecorded were likely present. The donor was CMV seronegative and was included in the group of approximately 350 seronegative cohort members. A peripheral blood sample was collected from each donor, and TCR beta sequencing was performed on peripheral blood mononuclear cells. Genomic DNA extraction from the blood cell samples was performed with the Qiagen DNeasy Blood Extraction Kit. The data stem from a study of cytomegalovirus exposure and HLA in healthy donors (dated by TCRdb to the late 2010s). As for the study more broadly: In an earlier analysis of under 600 of the donors, under 300 Gb of sequence data and 95 million to 130 million unique TCR beta sequences from about 179 million T cells were reported. Every repertoire in the discovery cohort had been generated on one and the same sequencing platform. Along with the approximately 700-subject first cohort, a separate validation cohort of more than 90 different subjects was used. The study aimed to test whether signatures of past pathogen exposure could be identified by cataloging public T cell receptors. In a later analysis, previously published TCR beta repertoires from roughly 710 donors were re-analyzed and high-resolution HLA genotyping was added so that TCR occurrence patterns could be studied. Of the approximately 400 genotyped donors, 70% to 90% were placed in the genetic ancestry cluster associated with self-reported Caucasian donors. To predict cytomegalovirus infection status, the study brought together high-throughput TCR immunosequencing, statistical association of individual TCRs with disease status, and machine learning. Typing coverage varied by locus: roughly 629-630 donors for A, B, C, DRB1 and DQB1; roughly 510 for DQA1; some 610 for DPA1; about 450 for DPB1. Donor age, sex, ethnicity and CMV serostatus were collected together with the repertoire data. On average, over 200,000 unique TCR beta nucleotide sequences were sequenced per donor among 398 genotyped donors of the cohort, with 15% to 20% of those sequences being non-productive. About 280 gigabases of sequencing data and around 90 million unique TCR sequences made up an early release that covered approximately 620 HLA-typed donors. Rather than using new phenotypic data, the later analysis identified candidate immune exposures from TCR beta sequences and from how often those sequences occurred across donors. In a later genetic analysis, genome-wide SNP genotypes for about 55% of the roughly 670 donors were used, and that subset was treated as a discovery cohort. A handful of DR-DQ haplotypes were handled as single units for association and clustering because linkage in the cohort was strong. The T cell repertoires of around 670 subjects were profiled by immunosequencing and related to cytomegalovirus serostatus. HLA typing covered class I and class II loci at four-digit resolution. In an earlier analysis of 500 to 650 of the donors, high-throughput TCR beta sequencing was used to judge whether each TCR beta V gene segment behaved as functional or pseudogenic.

Taken from the germline V gene, the CDR1 and CDR2 loops are LGHNA and YNFKEQ. Trimming removed 2 bases from V and 0 bases from J; the gene matches leave 8 bases unexplained. Inclusive of the bounding cysteine and phenylalanine, the CDR3 is 17 residues long. CDR3 DNA only is kept here, 51 bases in frame from base 1. The library came from the immunoSEQ multiplex PCR assay. A mixture of 60 forward primers for TCR Vbeta segments and 13 reverse primers for TCR Jbeta segments was used in the multiplex PCR. A multiplex PCR assay on genomic DNA amplified the CDR3 region of rearranged TCR beta genes. The Illumina HiSeq System was used to sequence the amplified TCR beta libraries as 87-base-pair reads. On the authors' methods: Across the 670 or so repertoires, a later analysis counted tens of millions of unique TCR beta chains, approximately 12 million of which were shared by at least two donors. To remove PCR and sequencing errors, raw reads were error-corrected and collapsed into unique sequences using a nearest-neighbor algorithm that merged closely related sequences. To assign V, D and J gene segments, CDR3 sequences were aligned to IMGT reference sequences. For a sequence to be retained, a match of at least six nucleotides to both a V gene segment and a J gene segment was required. A rearrangement was called productive if the CDR3 had no stop codons and remained in frame with V and J, and every other rearrangement was called non-productive. Following IMGT convention, CDR3 was defined as the stretch from the second conserved V-encoded cysteine up to the conserved J-encoded phenylalanine. The earlier analysis of about 570 of the donors excluded any sequence lacking an unambiguous match to a single V gene segment. In an earlier analysis of approximately 550 of the donors, V segments were called functional above 56.7% productive rearrangements and were called segregating when the between-donor standard deviation exceeded 5%. A statistical classification framework was built for diagnosing cytomegalovirus status from the catalog of TCR beta chain sequences. V and J gene assignment, in a later analysis, came from comparing TCR nucleotide sequences with IMGT/GENE-DB human TR gene sequences. Using the TCRdist pipeline, a later analysis assigned CDR3 sequences along with most-parsimonious VDJ recombination scenarios. In a later analysis, every TCR beta chain was defined by the combination of its CDR3 amino acid sequence and its V-gene family, and reads without a unique V-gene family were dropped. A later analysis removed 450 to 600 highly shared, low-generation-probability nucleotide sequences to deal with suspected cross-contamination and a sequencing artifact. For each public chain, a later analysis derived a clonal expansion index from normalized ranks of inferred template counts within each repertoire. In a later analysis, generation probabilities were computed with a VDJ recombination model fitted to out-of-frame rearrangements, and the resulting probabilities were checked against IGoR. Hypergeometric tests were used in a later analysis to score TCR-TCR, TCR-HLA and TCR-CMV co-occurrence, with a repertoire-size bias correction applied to the TCR pairs. A later analysis estimated false discovery rates by permuting HLA or CMV assignments 20 times. A later analysis grouped co-occurring TCRs with DBSCAN, adding TCRdist sequence similarity when clustering within HLA-allele-positive subsets. Repertoires with fewer than 30,000 or more than 120,000 public chains, plus five repertoires with anomalous nucleotide sharing, were excluded from co-occurrence clustering. TCRdb's version of the immuneACCESS table is confined to in-frame rearrangements and falls short of the full clone set. An unresolved V gene accounts for under half of the shortfall where checked; the remainder is of unknown origin. The V and J calls and clone size were taken over from that table, and D and trimming were inferred from the DNA. This sample comprises around 210,000 clones, 78% of them detected only once. About 0.47% of the sample belongs to the ten largest clones.

General study outcomes and caveats: Assigning TCR associations to individual alleles was difficult when HLA alleles, especially DR and DQ, strongly co-occurred. Correlated functional status among segregating V segments might reflect linkage disequilibrium, but an unknown experimental factor could not be ruled out. A cluster of highly shared sequence variants was judged likely to be a technical artifact of the sequencing pipeline. CMV serostatus was the only immune exposure information available for the cohort. In a later analysis, 15,000 to 20,000 TCR beta sequences were associated with specific HLA alleles at a false discovery rate of 0.05. According to a later analysis, TCR association rates differed among HLA loci, with DRB1 alleles showing the most associated TCRs and HLA-C alleles showing the fewest. In a later analysis, HLA-associated TCR beta chains were found to be more clonally expanded and to have lower generation probabilities than equally common non-associated chains. According to a later genetic analysis, donors in an Asian-associated ancestry cluster had fewer N-insertions in productive TCRs than the approximately 650-donor mean. In a later analysis, several top co-occurrence clusters were reported to appear linked to parvovirus B19, influenza, CMV and Epstein-Barr virus. An association between a missense DCLRE1C variant and V-gene and J-gene trimming of TCR beta chains was found in a later genetic analysis and replicated in an independent cohort. In vitro tests confirmed that a few of the cytomegalovirus-associated TCR beta chains recognize cytomegalovirus antigens. According to the authors, the approach could potentially be generalized to other disease states and immunological phenotypes. Because counts were too low, 15 or so rarely observed V segments, including chromosome 9 orphons, were excluded from the earlier analysis of 587 of the donors. A further reported finding was that TCR beta sequences accurately predicted the HLA-A and HLA-B alleles for most subjects in the first cohort. A later analysis found that most CMV-associated TCR beta chains appeared HLA-restricted, with HLA associations seemingly driven largely by CMV exposure. The cohort was sequenced for TCR beta chains only, and without alpha or paired-chain data the features that could be detected were limited. Cytomegalovirus status was reported to be diagnosed by the classifier with high specificity and sensitivity in both the original and validation cohorts. In an earlier analysis of approximately 600 of the donors, most TCR beta V segments were observed in productive rearrangements about 90% or about 30% of the time, broadly matching IMGT annotations. Some IMGT-functional V segments, including TRBV6-2 and TRBV6-3, could not be distinguished by the 87-base-pair reads and were therefore excluded. The presence/absence analyses assumed that sequencing depth was roughly uniform across donors, and that assumption may not be true. Most TCR sequences were seen in very few donors, while some public TCRs were found in many individuals. Because HLA typing was missing for some donors at each locus, association tests included only the typed subset. A total of some 180 TCR beta chains were listed by the study as associated with cytomegalovirus.

The rearrangement combines TRBV4-2 with TRBJ2-3, and 7 junctional nucleotides match TRBD2. The sequenced sample was PBMCs. This clonotype was obtained from a boy aged 5-17 years in good health and CMV-seronegative. The bases read TGTGCCAGCAGCCAATCCACACTAGCGTCTAGCACAGATACGCAGTATTTT. Translated, this gives CASSQSTLASSTDTQYF.